This T cell receptor beta chain was identified in a study of T cell changes during pregnancy in multiple sclerosis. Using immunoSEQ multiplex PCR, the repertoire was profiled, and TCRdb retains in-frame clones only, with some absent. The sample has around 70,000 clones; 85% to 95% are singletons. The CDR3 is 15 residues long. CDR1 SGHDT and CDR2 YYEEEE come from the germline V gene. Trimming took 4 bases from V and 8 from J; bases not matched to a gene: 11. The rearrangement joins TRBV5-6 to TRBJ1-2; TRBD1 aligns across 10 bases. The receptor was derived from a female donor in good health, enrolled as a control in a pregnancy study. The specimen comprised peripheral blood, sampled in the second trimester of pregnancy. The DNA for the CDR3 is TGTGCCAGCAGCCTCTCAGGGACAGGGGAATTCGGCTACACCTTC. Translated: CASSLSGTGEFGYTF.